Shown below are 18 T cell receptor beta chains from a single sample sequenced in a study of monozygotic twins with inflammatory bowel disease. TCRdb re-analyzed the 5' RACE reads; it lists each CDR3 protein once, without DNA. This listing includes 300,000 to 400,000 distinct CDR3 sequences. The sample taken for sequencing was blood. Every receptor here comes from a human donor with ulcerative colitis or Crohn's disease, or a healthy co-twin of an affected twin (not recorded which).

The V and J genes are TRBV15 and TRBJ2-5. Germline CDR1 is LNHNV and CDR2 is YYDKDF (reference sequence). This CDR3 contains 12 residues. This chain's CDR3 is CATSRDGETQNF.

CDR3 region: CASSPRGAIDTQYF. V and J are TRBV11-2 and TRBJ2-3; TCRdb designates TRBD1, a call that cannot be tested without DNA. CDR1 is SGHAT and CDR2 is FQNNGV in the germline V gene. This CDR3 spans 14 amino acids.

The chain combines TRBV7-9 with TRBJ2-1; the TRBD2 assignment by TCRdb is unverifiable without DNA. This CDR3 spans 16 amino acids. Germline V gives CDR1 SEHNR, CDR2 FQNEAQ (reference sequence). The CDR3 region is CASSGKGLAGDNEQFF.

This chain links TRBV5-1 with TRBJ2-7; TCRdb picks TRBD1, but there is no DNA to check that call. Germline CDR1 SGHRS, CDR2 YFSETQ. CDR3 size: 13 residues. This CDR3 reads CASSSSGATPRFF.

The V call is TRBV6-6, the J call TRBJ1-6. The CDR3 is 11 residues long. Germline CDR1 is MNHNY and CDR2 is SVGAGI (reference sequence). The CDR3 protein is CASSMNSPLHF.

The CDR3 reads CASSEAGGGNIQYF. The chain recombines TRBV14 with TRBJ2-4; TCRdb picks TRBD1, but there is no DNA to check that call. CDR1 SGHDN and CDR2 FVKESK come from the germline V gene. The CDR3 contains 14 residues.

This rearrangement joins TRBV27 to TRBJ1-5. CDR1 and CDR2 (germline): MNHEY, SMNVEV (reference sequence). CDR3 length: 14 residues. The CDR3 spells CASSPLYSNQPQHF.

The chain links TRBV15 to TRBJ1-4; the TCRdb D gene call, TRBD1, has no DNA to confirm it. This CDR3 has 15 amino acids. Germline V gives CDR1 LNHNV, CDR2 YYDKDF (reference sequence). CDR3 sequence reads: CATSRGGATNEKLFF. Supplemented by reference TRBV15 and TRBJ1-4, the full variable domain reads DAMVIQNPRYQVTQFGKPVTLSCSQTLNHNVMYWYQQKSSQAPKLLFHYYDKDFNNEADTPDNFQSRRPNTSFCFLDIRSPGLGDTAMYLCATSRGGATNEKLFFGSGTQLSVL.

V and J are TRBV12-3 or TRBV12-4 and TRBJ2-6; TCRdb selects TRBD2, and the lack of DNA leaves this call unchecked. The CDR3 length is 16 residues. The CDR3 here is CASSLMWGPGADVLTF.

The rearrangement joins TRBV19 to TRBJ2-4. Germline CDR1 reads LNHDA; CDR2 reads SQIVND (reference sequence). CDR3 size: 16 residues. The chain's CDR3 is CASSIVGASHGNIQYF.

CDR3 sequence: CASSFQGDHYGYTF. The rearrangement uses TRBV27 and TRBJ1-2; TCRdb proposes TRBD1, but this gene call is untestable without DNA. Germline V lookup: CDR1 MNHEY, CDR2 SMNVEV (reference sequence). There are 14 residues in the CDR3.

This rearrangement joins TRBV5-4 to TRBJ2-1; with no DNA, the TCRdb D assignment of TRBD1 cannot be verified. This CDR3 spans 13 amino acids. Germline assignment: CDR1 SGHNT and CDR2 YYREEE (reference sequence). Here the CDR3 reads CASSLGGVGEQFF.

The gene calls are TRBV4-1 and TRBJ2-3; TCRdb lists TRBD1, though no DNA is available to test this call. The CDR3 consists of 16 residues. Germline CDR1 reads MGHRA; CDR2 reads YSYEKL. The CDR3 protein is CASSHLDRVVTDTQYF.

This chain links TRBV7-8 with TRBJ1-3; TCRdb proposes TRBD1, but this gene call is untestable without DNA. CDR1 is SGHVS, CDR2 FQNEAQ, per germline. This CDR3 is built from 15 residues. The CDR3 is CASSRDRDGGNTIYF. Full variable domain (remainder filled in from reference TRBV7-8 and TRBJ1-3): GAGVSQSPRYKVAKRGQDVALRCDPISGHVSLFWYQQALGQGPEFLTYFQNEAQLDKSGLPSDRFFAERPEGSVSTLKIQRTQQEDSAVYLCASSRDRDGGNTIYFGEGSWLTVV.

The V call is TRBV7-3, the J call TRBJ2-2; TCRdb's assignment of TRBD2 cannot be checked, as there is no DNA. Germline V gene lookup returns CDR1 SGHTA and CDR2 FQGTGA. The CDR3 consists of 16 residues. The CDR3 protein is CASSRLAGGNTGELFF.

The chain couples TRBV6-1 to TRBJ1-1; the D gene TCRdb calls, TRBD1, cannot be checked with no DNA. Germline lookup yields CDR1 MNHNS and CDR2 SASEGT. This CDR3 is 16 amino acids long. The CDR3 sequence: CASRAPRIGVNTEAFF.

The CDR3 protein is CASSLKTAVNNEQFF. V is TRBV5-1 and J is TRBJ2-1; as DNA is missing, the TRBD1 call by TCRdb cannot be tested. The CDR3 has 15 residues. Germline V CDR1 and CDR2: SGHRS, YFSETQ.

The chain recombines TRBV4-3 with TRBJ1-1. The germline CDR1 and CDR2 sequences are LGHNA and YSLEER. The CDR3 is 15 amino acids. This chain's CDR3 is CASSQDTGGYTEAFF.